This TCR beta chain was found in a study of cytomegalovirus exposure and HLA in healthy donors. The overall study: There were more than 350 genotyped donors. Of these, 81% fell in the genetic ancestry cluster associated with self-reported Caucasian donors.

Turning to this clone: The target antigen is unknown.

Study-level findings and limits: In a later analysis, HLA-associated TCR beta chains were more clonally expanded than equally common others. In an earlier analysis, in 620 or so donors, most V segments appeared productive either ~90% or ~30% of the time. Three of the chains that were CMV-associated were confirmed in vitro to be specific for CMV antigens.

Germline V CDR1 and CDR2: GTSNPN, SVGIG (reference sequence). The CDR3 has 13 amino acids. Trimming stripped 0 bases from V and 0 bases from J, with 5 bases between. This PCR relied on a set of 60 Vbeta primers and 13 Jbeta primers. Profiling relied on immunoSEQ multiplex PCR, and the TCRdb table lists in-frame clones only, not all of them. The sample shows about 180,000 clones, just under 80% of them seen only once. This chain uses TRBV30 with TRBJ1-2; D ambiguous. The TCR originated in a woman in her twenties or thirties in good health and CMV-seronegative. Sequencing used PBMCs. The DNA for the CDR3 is TGTGCCTGGAGTGTAAGAGCTAACTATGGCTACACCTTC. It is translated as CAWSVRANYGYTF.